The T cell receptor (beta chain) described here comes from a study of blood T cell repertoires in COVID-19. Looking at the study overall: There were acute and convalescent COVID-19 samples, and they came from the United States, Italy and Spain. Nucleic acid was either cDNA or gDNA, and it came from T cells, B-cell-depleted T cells, or PBMCs.

Methods used by the authors: How many nucleated cells were present was estimated from reference gene primer amplification. The assay was immunoSEQ multiplex PCR, and TCRdb's table has in-frame clones only and misses some. V and J calls and clone size are copied from that table; D and trimming were computed from the DNA. The top ten hold 2.1% of the sample, which has 200,000 or so clones, 80% to 90% seen once. Germline V gives CDR1 KGHSH, CDR2 LQKENI. The CDR3 loop spans 14 amino acids. V lost 3 bases and J 1 base, leaving 10 bases between the germline ends. The sequence was obtained from a man in his sixties or seventies with active or convalescent COVID-19. Specimen: peripheral blood. The chain is built from TRBV18 and TRBJ2-7, with D possibly matching TRBD2 (7 bases). CDR3 protein: CASSPRGASYEQYF. The CDR3 DNA reads TGTGCCAGCTCACCTCGGGGGGCATCCTACGAGCAGTACTTC.